The source of this TCR beta chain is a study of T cells in tuberculosis. Clones were sequenced by immunoSEQ multiplex PCR, and TCRdb holds only the in-frame ones, with some missing. Counted here are tens of thousands of clones, approximately 92% occurring once; the ten biggest clones make up roughly 16%. This clone was recorded once. The CDR3 contains 15 residues. Material: PBMCs. This chain uses TRBV21-1 with TRBJ1-1; the D segment call TRBD1 is taken from the table without a DNA check. TRBV21-1 is classified as a pseudogene. The clonotype originates from a donor between 10 and 35 years old with latent tuberculosis or without tuberculosis infection. Some clones in this sample may be carry-over from other donors' samples. CDR3 sequence: CASRTTGEMNTEAFF. DNA for the CDR3: TGTGCCAGCAGGACCACAGGGGAAATGAACACTGAAGCTTTCTTT.